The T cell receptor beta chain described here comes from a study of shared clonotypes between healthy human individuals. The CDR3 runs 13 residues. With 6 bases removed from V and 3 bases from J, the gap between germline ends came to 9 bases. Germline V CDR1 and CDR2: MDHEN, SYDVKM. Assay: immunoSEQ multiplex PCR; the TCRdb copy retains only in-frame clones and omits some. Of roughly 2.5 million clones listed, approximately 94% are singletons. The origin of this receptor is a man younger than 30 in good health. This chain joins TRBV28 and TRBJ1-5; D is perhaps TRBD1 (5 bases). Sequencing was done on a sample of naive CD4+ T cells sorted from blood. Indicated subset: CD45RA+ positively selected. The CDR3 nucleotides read TGTGCCAGCAGCGACAGATTCAATCAGCCCCAGCATTTT. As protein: CASSDRFNQPQHF.